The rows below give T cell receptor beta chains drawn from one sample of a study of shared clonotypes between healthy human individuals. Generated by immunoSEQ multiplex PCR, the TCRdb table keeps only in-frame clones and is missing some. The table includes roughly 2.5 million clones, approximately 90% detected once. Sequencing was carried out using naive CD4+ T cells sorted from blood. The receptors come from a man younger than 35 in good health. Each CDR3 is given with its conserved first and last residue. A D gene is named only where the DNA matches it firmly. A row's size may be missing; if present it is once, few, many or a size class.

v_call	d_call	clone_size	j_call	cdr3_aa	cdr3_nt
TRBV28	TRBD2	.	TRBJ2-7	CASTGGIYYEQYF	TGTGCCAGCACGGGGGGGATCTACTACGAGCAGTACTTC
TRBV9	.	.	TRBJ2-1	CASSVFLDKGHNEQFF	TGTGCCAGCAGCGTATTTTTGGACAAAGGGCACAATGAGCAGTTCTTC
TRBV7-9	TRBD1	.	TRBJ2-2	CASSLGWTGGENTGELFF	TGTGCCAGCAGCTTAGGTTGGACAGGGGGTGAAAACACCGGGGAGCTGTTTTTT
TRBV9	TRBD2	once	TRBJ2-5	CASSGLAGGGETQYF	TGTGCCAGCAGCGGGCTAGCGGGAGGAGGGGAGACCCAGTACTTC
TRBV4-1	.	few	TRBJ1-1	CASSQVPILNTEAFF	TGCGCCAGCAGCCAAGTGCCCATTTTGAACACTGAAGCTTTCTTT
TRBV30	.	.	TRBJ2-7	CAWSDKYPYEQYF	TGTGCCTGGAGTGATAAGTACCCCTACGAGCAGTACTTC
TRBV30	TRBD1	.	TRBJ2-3	CAWSGTVPDTQYF	TGTGCCTGGAGCGGGACAGTCCCAGATACGCAGTATTTT
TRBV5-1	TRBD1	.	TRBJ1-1	CASSQGPGTGGNTEAFF	TGCGCCAGCAGCCAGGGGCCCGGGACAGGAGGGAACACTGAAGCTTTCTTT
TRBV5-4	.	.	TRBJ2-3	CASSPRLLAGDTQYF	TGTGCCAGCAGTCCCCGCCTCTTAGCAGGGGATACGCAGTATTTT
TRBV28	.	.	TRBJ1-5	CASGPINQPQHF	TGTGCCAGCGGTCCCATCAATCAGCCCCAGCATTTT
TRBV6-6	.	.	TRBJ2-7	CASSYGAGYYEQYF	TGTGCCAGCAGTTACGGGGCAGGGTACTACGAGCAGTACTTC
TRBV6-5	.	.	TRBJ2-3	CASSPRGADTQYF	TGTGCCAGCAGCCCTCGGGGCGCAGATACGCAGTATTTT
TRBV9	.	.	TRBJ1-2	CASSSRTIGYTF	TGTGCCAGCAGCTCGCGGACGATCGGCTACACCTTC